These 13 T cell receptor beta chains share one sample of origin, sequenced in a study of blood T cell repertoires in COVID-19. TCRdb's copy holds only in-frame clones and misses some; the assay was immunoSEQ multiplex PCR. The data show 65,000 or so clones, about 80% seen once. What was sequenced was peripheral blood. These receptors were taken from a man aged 55 to 70 with acute or convalescent COVID-19.

CDR3 loop: CASSQNQNYGYTF. As DNA, the CDR3 is TGTGCCAGCAGCCAGAATCAGAACTATGGCTACACCTTC. The rearrangement uses TRBV14 and TRBJ1-2; D remains unclear. V lost 3 bases to trimming and J lost 2 bases, with 7 bases between them. CDR1 and CDR2 from the germline V gene are SGHDN and FVKESK. This CDR3 region has 13 residues.

The V gene is TRBV9, the J gene TRBJ2-1; D may be TRBD2 (5 bases). The CDR3 is 16 residues long. The ends were cut back, 2 bases at V and 2 bases at J, with 14 bases in the middle. Germline V gives CDR1 SGDLS, CDR2 YYNGEE. CDR3 in DNA: TGTGCCAGCAGCGTTGGCCGGGGAGACACCTACAATGAGCAGTTCTTC. Its protein product is CASSVGRGDTYNEQFF.

This chain connects TRBV6-5 to TRBJ1-1, with D perhaps TRBD1 (5 bases). The CDR3 runs to 14 residues. CDR1 is MNHEY, CDR2 SVGAGI, per germline. Trimming cost V 7 bases and J 1 base, with 13 bases left between them. The CDR3 bases are TGTGCCAGCAACCTAAGGGGAACGAACACTGAAGCTTTCTTT. Its protein product is CASNLRGTNTEAFF.

In its sample, this clone is medium-sized. The chain combines TRBV28 with TRBJ1-5, with 9 positions matching TRBD1. V lost 4 bases, J lost 8 bases, and 9 bases stayed unmatched. The CDR3 totals 15 residues. Germline V gene sequence: CDR1 MDHEN, CDR2 SYDVKM. CDR3 nucleotide sequence: TGTGCCAGCAGTTCCGGACAGGGGTCATACGAGCCCCAGCATTTT. Its protein is CASSSGQGSYEPQHF.

The V gene is TRBV18, the J gene TRBJ2-7, with TRBD1 matching over 9 bases. Germline V lookup: CDR1 KGHSH, CDR2 LQKENI. The CDR3 spans 12 residues. V dropped 3 bases and J dropped 6; count of bases not matched to a gene: 0. CDR3 sequence: CASSPDRGEQYF. CDR3 DNA: TGTGCCAGCTCACCGGACAGGGGCGAGCAGTACTTC.

This rearrangement joins TRBV7-2 to TRBJ2-7; D gene uncertain. With 7 bases removed from V and 0 bases from J, the gap between germline ends came to 16 bases. The CDR3 length is 15 residues. From germline, CDR1 is SGHTA and CDR2 FQGNSA. The CDR3, as DNA: TGTGCCAGCATCAACCAGAGGAGAGGCTCCTACGAGCAGTACTTC. Its translation is CASINQRRGSYEQYF. Combining the CDR3 with reference TRBV7-2 and TRBJ2-7 gives the whole variable domain GAGVSQSPSNKVTEKGKDVELRCDPISGHTALYWYRQSLGQGLEFLIYFQGNSAPDKSGLPSDRFSAERTGGSVSTLTIQRTQQEDSAVYLCASINQRRGSYEQYFGPGTRLTVT.

V and J are TRBV27 and TRBJ1-3; D is perhaps TRBD1 (5 bases). The germline V gene has CDR1 MNHEY and CDR2 SMNVEV (reference sequence). The CDR3 runs to 13 residues. V was pared by 8 bases and J by 7 bases, with 15 bases between. The CDR3 loop is CASHSGKGNTIYF. The CDR3 DNA reads as TGTGCCAGCCATTCAGGGAAGGGGAACACCATATATTTT.

The V and J genes are TRBV9 and TRBJ1-1, with 9 bases lining up with TRBD1. The CDR3 loop spans 16 amino acids. Germline-derived CDR1 and CDR2 are SGDLS and YYNGEE. Germline trimming cut 3 bases from V and 7 bases from J; bases unmatched to any gene: 13. The CDR3 coding sequence is TGTGCCAGCAGCGATCGGGACAGGGTGGGTTTGGATGAAGCTTTCTTT. This encodes CASSDRDRVGLDEAFF.

The count of this clone is one. This rearrangement joins TRBV5-5 to TRBJ2-7; D ambiguous. The V gene lost 1 base and the J gene lost 4 bases, with 6 bases spanning the gap. Germline V gives CDR1 SGHKS, CDR2 YYEKEE (reference sequence). This CDR3 has 12 residues. CDR3 sequence: CASSLTDYEQYF. CDR3 bases: TGTGCCAGCAGCTTGACAGATTACGAGCAGTACTTC.

This clone was counted ten times or more. V is TRBV29-1 and J is TRBJ2-3, with 8 nucleotides matching TRBD1. Germline V gene sequence: CDR1 SQVTM, CDR2 ANQGSEA. The CDR3 consists of 14 residues. The trim removed 6 bases at V and 2 bases at J, leaving 7 bases unmatched. CDR3 DNA: TGCAGCGTGCCCCGGACAGGGACCACAGATACGCAGTATTTT. It yields the protein CSVPRTGTTDTQYF.

The V call is TRBV5-5, the J call TRBJ2-5; 9 bases fit TRBD2. The CDR3 is 15 amino acids. CDR1 is SGHKS and CDR2 is YYEKEE in the germline V gene (reference sequence). With V trimmed by 7 bases and J by 5 bases, 12 bases remained unmatched. CDR3: CASGASGETRETQYF. As DNA, the CDR3 is TGTGCCAGCGGCGCTAGCGGGGAGACACGGGAGACCCAGTACTTC.

The chain recombines TRBV19 with TRBJ2-7; tentative D call: TRBD2 (5 bases). V gave up 5 bases and J gave up 7 bases, with 21 bases separating them. Germline V gene data show CDR1 as LNHDA and CDR2 as SQIVND (reference sequence). The CDR3 extends over 15 amino acids. The CDR3 sequence is CASSPATVPTGEQYF. In nucleotides, the CDR3 is TGTGCCAGTAGTCCAGCGACCGTCCCGACGGGGGAGCAGTACTTC.

The CDR3 here is CASSYSGRSSEAFF. The CDR3 nucleotides read TGTGCCAGCAGTTACTCGGGGAGGTCTTCTGAAGCTTTCTTT. The V gene is TRBV6-6, the J gene TRBJ1-1; unclear D gene. The CDR3 runs 14 residues. The germline V gene has CDR1 MNHNY and CDR2 SVGAGI (reference sequence). The ends were cut back, 0 bases at V and 6 bases at J, with 11 bases in the middle.